This T cell receptor beta chain was captured by sequencing in a study of T cells in Graves' hyperthyroidism and ophthalmopathy. This clonotype has a count of ten or more. What it recognizes is unknown. Germline CDR1 reads MNHNS; CDR2 reads SASEGT. CDR3 length: 13 residues. V was cut by 5 bases and J by 2 bases, with 7 bases left in between. Study conclusions and caveats: In blood, most of the thyroid clonotypes expanded above 0.001 were also present. The model anticipated ophthalmopathy a median about 7 months pre-onset.

There were TCR beta CDR3 regions amplified from RNA transcripts. Using the HTBI primer set, a first-round RT-PCR was run on the TCR CDR3. TCRdb ran MiXCR on the multiplex PCR reads and lists one entry per CDR3 protein. Seen here are 370,000 or so distinct CDR3 sequences, approximately 25% observed once, and the top ten hold 73%. Sequenced: blood. This clonotype was sampled from a man aged 50-59 years with Graves' hyperthyroidism. The J gene is TRBJ2-1, the V gene TRBV6-1; D possibly corresponds to TRBD1 (5 bases). This CDR3 is CASSPGTYNEQFF. For the CDR3, the DNA is TGTGCCAGCAGTCCAGGGACCTACAATGAGCAGTTCTTC.